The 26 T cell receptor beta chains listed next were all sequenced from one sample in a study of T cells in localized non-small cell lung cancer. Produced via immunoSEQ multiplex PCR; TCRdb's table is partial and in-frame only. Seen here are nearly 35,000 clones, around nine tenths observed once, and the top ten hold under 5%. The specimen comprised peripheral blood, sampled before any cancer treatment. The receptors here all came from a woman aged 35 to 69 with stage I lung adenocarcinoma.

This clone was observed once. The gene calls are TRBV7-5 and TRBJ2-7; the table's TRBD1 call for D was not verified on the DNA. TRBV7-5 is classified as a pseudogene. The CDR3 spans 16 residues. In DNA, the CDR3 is TGTGTCAGAAGCTCGGAAGGGACAAGATTTCGCCACGAGCAGTACTTC. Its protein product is CVRSSEGTRFRHEQYF.

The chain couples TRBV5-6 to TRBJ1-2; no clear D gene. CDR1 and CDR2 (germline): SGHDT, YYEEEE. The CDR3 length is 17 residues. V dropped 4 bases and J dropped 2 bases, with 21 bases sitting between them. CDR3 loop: CASSPKWEGRKNYGYTF. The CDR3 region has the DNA TGTGCCAGCAGCCCGAAGTGGGAGGGCAGGAAAAACTATGGCTACACCTTC.

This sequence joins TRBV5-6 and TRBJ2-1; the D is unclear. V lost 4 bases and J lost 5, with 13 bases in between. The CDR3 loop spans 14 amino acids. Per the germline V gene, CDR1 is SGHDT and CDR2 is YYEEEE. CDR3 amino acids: CASSPRTYNNEQFF. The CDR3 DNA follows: TGTGCCAGCAGCCCAAGGACCTATAACAATGAGCAGTTCTTC.

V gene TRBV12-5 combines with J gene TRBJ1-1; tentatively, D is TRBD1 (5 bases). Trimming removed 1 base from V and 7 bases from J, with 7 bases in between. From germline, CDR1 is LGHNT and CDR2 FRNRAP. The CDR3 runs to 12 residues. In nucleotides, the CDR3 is TGTGCTAGTGGTTTGGGCGACAGTGAAGCTTTCTTT. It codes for CASGLGDSEAFF.

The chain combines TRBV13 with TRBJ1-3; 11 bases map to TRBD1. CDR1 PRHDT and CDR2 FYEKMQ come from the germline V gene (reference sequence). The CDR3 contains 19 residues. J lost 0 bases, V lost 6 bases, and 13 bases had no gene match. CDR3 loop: CASRQIAGTGGSSGNTIYF. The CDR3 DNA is TGTGCCAGCAGACAAATTGCGGGGACAGGGGGGAGCTCTGGAAACACCATATATTTT.

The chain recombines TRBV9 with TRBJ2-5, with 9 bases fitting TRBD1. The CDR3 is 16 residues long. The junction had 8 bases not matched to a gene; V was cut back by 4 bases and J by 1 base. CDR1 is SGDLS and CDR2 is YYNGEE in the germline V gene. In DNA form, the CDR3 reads TGTGCCAGCAGCCTTGGGACAGGGAGTTCCCAAGAGACCCAGTACTTC. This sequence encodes CASSLGTGSSQETQYF.

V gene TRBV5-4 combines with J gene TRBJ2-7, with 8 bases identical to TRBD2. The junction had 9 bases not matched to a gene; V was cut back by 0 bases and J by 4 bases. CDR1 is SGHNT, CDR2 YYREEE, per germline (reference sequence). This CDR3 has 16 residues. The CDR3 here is CASSLGLPSGGYEQYF. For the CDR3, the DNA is TGTGCCAGCAGCTTGGGGCTACCCAGCGGGGGTTACGAGCAGTACTTC. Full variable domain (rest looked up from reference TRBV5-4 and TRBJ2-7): ETGVTQSPTHLIKTRGQQVTLRCSSQSGHNTVSWYQQALGQGPQFIFQYYREEENGRGNFPPRFSGLQFPNYSSELNVNALELDDSALYLCASSLGLPSGGYEQYFGPGTRLTVT.

The CDR3 sequence: CASSLTPDPNGYTF. In nucleotides, the CDR3 is TGTGCCAGCTCACTTACCCCAGACCCTAATGGCTACACCTTC. The chain is built from TRBV18 and TRBJ1-2; no firm D call. The CDR3 consists of 14 residues. V gave up 4 bases and J gave up 6 bases, with 15 bases separating them. Germline CDR1 and CDR2: KGHSH and LQKENI. Variable domain in full (rest from reference TRBV18 and TRBJ1-2): NAGVMQNPRHLVRRRGQEARLRCSPMKGHSHVYWYRQLPEEGLKFMVYLQKENIIDESGMPKERFSAEFPKEGPSILRIQQVVRGDSAAYFCASSLTPDPNGYTFGSGTRLTVV.

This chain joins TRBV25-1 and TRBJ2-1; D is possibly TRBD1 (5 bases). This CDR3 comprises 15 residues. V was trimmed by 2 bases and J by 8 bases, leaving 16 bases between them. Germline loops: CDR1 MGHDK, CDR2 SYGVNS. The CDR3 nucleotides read TGTGCCAGCAGTGAACTAGGGGTAGGGTTGCATGAGCAGTTCTTC. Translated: CASSELGVGLHEQFF. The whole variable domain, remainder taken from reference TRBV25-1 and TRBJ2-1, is EADIYQTPRYLVIGTGKKITLECSQTMGHDKMYWYQQDPGMELHLIHYSYGVNSTEKGDLSSESTVSRIRTEHFPLTLESARPSHTSQYLCASSELGVGLHEQFFGPGTRLTVL.

This CDR3 is CAWSGQVATEAFF. CDR3 nucleotide sequence: TGTGCCTGGAGCGGGCAGGTAGCCACTGAAGCTTTCTTT. The chain links TRBV30 to TRBJ1-1; no reliable D call. V lost 3 bases, J lost 4 bases, and 12 bases lay in between. Germline loops: CDR1 GTSNPN, CDR2 SVGIG (reference sequence). The CDR3 runs 13 residues.

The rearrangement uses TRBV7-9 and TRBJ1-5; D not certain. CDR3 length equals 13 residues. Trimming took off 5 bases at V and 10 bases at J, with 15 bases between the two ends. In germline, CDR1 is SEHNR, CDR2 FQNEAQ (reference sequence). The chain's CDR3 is CASSGEGLGPQHF. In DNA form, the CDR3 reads TGTGCCAGCAGCGGAGAGGGCCTTGGACCCCAGCATTTT.

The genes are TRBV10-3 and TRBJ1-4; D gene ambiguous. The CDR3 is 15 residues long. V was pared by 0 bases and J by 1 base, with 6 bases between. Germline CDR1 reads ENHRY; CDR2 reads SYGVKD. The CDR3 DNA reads TGTGCCATCAGTGAGTCGCGTGGAACTAATGAAAAACTGTTTTTT. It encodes CAISESRGTNEKLFF.

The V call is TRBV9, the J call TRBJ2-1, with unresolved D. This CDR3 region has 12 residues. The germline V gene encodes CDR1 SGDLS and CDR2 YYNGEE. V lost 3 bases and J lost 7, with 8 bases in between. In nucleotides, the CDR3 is TGTGCCAGCAGCGATGGTCGTAATGAGCAGTTCTTC. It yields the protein CASSDGRNEQFF.

Here the CDR3 DNA reads TGTGCCAGCAGCCAAGCCCCCTTATGGGCGTACAATGAGCAGTTCTTC. This translates into CASSQAPLWAYNEQFF. The genes are TRBV14 and TRBJ2-1; D is unresolved. This CDR3 has 16 residues. Deletions cut 1 base from V and 4 bases from J, with 14 bases between. CDR1 is SGHDN, CDR2 FVKESK, per germline.

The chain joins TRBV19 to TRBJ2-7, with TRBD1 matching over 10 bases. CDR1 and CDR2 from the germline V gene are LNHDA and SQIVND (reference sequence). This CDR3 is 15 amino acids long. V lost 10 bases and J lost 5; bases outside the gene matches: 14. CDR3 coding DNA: TGTGCCACCCTAGGAGGACAGGGGGTGGGAAACGAGCAGTACTTC. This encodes CATLGGQGVGNEQYF.

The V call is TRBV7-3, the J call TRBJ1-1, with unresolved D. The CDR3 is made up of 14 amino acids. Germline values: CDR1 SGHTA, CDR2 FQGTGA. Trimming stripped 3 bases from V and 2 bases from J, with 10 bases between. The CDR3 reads CASSLGHSNTEAFF. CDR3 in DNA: TGTGCCAGCAGCTTGGGTCACTCCAACACTGAAGCTTTCTTT.

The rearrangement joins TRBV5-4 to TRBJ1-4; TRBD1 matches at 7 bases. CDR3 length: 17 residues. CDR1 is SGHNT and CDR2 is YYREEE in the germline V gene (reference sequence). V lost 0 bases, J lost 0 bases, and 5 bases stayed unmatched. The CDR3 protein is CASSLGVTGTTNEKLFF. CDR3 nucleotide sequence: TGTGCCAGCAGCTTGGGCGTGACAGGGACAACTAATGAAAAACTGTTTTTT.

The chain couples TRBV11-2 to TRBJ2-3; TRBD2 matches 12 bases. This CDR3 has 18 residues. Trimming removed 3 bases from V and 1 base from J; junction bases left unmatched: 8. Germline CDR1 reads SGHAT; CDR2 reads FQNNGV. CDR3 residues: CASSLGTSGLTGTDTQYF. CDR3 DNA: TGTGCCAGCAGCTTGGGGACTAGCGGGCTGACTGGCACAGATACGCAGTATTTT.

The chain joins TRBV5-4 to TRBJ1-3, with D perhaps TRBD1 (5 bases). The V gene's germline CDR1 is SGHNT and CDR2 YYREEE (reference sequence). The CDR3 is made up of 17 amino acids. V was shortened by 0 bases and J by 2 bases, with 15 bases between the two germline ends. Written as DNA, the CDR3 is TGTGCCAGCAGCTTGGAGGTTATAGGGACCACTGGAAACACCATATATTTT. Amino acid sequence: CASSLEVIGTTGNTIYF.

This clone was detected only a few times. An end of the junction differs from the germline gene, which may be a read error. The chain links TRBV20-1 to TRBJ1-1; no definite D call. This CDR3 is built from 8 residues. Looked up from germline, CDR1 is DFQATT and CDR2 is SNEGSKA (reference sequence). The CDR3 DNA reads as TGCAGTGCTAGAGGAGGGATCTTT. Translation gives CSARGGIF.

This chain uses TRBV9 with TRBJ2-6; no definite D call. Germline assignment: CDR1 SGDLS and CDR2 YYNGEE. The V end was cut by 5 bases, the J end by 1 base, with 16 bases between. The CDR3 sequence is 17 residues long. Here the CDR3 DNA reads TGTGCCAGCAGTTTTTTTTCGGTGGGGTCTGGGGCCAACGTCCTGACTTTC. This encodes CASSFFSVGSGANVLTF. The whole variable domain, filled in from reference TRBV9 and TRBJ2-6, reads DSGVTQTPKHLITATGQRVTLRCSPRSGDLSVYWYQQSLDQGLQFLIQYYNGEERAKGNILERFSAQQFPDLHSELNLSSLELGDSALYFCASSFFSVGSGANVLTFGAGSRLTVL.

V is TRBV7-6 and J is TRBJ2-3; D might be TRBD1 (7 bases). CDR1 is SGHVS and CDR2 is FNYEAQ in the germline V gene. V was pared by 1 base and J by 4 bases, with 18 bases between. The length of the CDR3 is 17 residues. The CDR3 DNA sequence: TGTGCCAGCAGCTTAGACCCAACAGGGGAGGTGTCAGATACGCAGTATTTT. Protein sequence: CASSLDPTGEVSDTQYF.

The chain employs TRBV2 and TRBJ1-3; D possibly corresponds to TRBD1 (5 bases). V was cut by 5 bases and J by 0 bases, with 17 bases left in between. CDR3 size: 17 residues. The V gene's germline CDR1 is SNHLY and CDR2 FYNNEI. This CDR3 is CASSQGEPRASGNTIYF. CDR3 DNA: TGTGCCAGCAGTCAAGGGGAGCCACGGGCCTCTGGAAACACCATATATTTT.

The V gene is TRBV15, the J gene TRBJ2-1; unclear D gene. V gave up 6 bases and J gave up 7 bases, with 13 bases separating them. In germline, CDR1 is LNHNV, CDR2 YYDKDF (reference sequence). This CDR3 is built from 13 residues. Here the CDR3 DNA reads TGTGCCACCAGAACCGGGTCCCATAATGAGCAGTTCTTC. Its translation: CATRTGSHNEQFF.

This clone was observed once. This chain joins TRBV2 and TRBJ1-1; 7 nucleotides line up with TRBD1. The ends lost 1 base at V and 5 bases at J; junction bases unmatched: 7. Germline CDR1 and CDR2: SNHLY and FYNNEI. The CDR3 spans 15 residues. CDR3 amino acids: CASSEGRRGRTEAFF. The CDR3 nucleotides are TGTGCCAGCAGTGAAGGGCGCAGGGGGAGGACTGAAGCTTTCTTT.

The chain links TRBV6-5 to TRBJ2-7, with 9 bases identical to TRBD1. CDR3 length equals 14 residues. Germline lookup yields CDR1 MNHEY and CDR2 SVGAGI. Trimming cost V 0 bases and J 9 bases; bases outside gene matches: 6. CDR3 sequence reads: CASSYSSDRGAQYF. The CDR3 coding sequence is TGTGCCAGCAGTTACTCGAGTGACAGGGGGGCGCAGTACTTC.